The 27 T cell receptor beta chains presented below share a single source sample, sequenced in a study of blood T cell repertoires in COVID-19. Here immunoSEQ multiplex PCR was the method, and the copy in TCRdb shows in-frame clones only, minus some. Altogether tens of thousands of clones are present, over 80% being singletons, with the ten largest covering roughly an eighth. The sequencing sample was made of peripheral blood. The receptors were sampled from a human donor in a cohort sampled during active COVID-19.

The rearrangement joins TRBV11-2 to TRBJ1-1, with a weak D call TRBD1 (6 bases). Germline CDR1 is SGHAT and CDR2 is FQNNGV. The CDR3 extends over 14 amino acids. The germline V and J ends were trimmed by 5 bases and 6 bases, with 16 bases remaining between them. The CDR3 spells CASSLSGVSAEAFF. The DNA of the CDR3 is TGTGCCAGCAGCCTCTCAGGGGTTTCGGCTGAAGCTTTCTTT.

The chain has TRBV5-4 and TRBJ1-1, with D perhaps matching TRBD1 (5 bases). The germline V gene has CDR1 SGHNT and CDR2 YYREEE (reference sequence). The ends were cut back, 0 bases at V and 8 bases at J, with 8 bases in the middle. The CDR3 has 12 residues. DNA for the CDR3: TGTGCCAGCAGCTTGGGTTCAGGGGAAGCTTTCTTT. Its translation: CASSLGSGEAFF.

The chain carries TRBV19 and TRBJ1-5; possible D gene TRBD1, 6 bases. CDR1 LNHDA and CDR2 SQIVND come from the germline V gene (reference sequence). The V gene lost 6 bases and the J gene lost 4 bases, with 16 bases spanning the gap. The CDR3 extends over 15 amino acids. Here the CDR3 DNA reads TGTGCCAGTAGACTAAGTCGGCAGGGGAATCAGCCCCAGCATTTT. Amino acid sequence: CASRLSRQGNQPQHF.

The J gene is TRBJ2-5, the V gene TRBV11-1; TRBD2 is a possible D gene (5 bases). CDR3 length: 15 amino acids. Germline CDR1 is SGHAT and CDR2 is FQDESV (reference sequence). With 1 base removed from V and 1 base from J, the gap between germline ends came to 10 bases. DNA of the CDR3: TGTGCCAGCAGCTTAGGGCGGGCCTTCCAAGAGACCCAGTACTTC. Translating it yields CASSLGRAFQETQYF.

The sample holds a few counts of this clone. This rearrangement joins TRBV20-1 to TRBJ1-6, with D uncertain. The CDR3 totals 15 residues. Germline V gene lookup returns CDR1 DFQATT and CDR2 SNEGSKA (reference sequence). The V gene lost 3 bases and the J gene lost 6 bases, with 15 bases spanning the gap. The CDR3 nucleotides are TGCAGTGCTAGTGTGGTCGAGTTCTCTAATTCACCCCTCCACTTT. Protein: CSASVVEFSNSPLHF.

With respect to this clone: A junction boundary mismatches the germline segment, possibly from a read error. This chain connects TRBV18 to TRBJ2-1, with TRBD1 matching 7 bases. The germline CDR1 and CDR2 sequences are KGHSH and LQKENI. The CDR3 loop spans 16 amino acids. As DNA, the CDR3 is TGTGTCAGCTCACCAGGGAGACAGGGTTACTACAATGAGCAGTTCTTC. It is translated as CVSSPGRQGYYNEQFF.

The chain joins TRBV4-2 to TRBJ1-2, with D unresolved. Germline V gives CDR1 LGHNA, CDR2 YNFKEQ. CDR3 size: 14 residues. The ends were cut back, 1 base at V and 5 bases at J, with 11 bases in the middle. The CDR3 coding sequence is TGTGCCAGCAGCCAAGCCAGGTTTGTTTATGGCTACACCTTC. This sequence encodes CASSQARFVYGYTF.

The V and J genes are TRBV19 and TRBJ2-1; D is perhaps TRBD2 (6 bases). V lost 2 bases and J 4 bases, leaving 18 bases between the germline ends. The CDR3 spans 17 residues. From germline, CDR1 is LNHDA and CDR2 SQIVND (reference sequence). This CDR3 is CASSIRAGSSAYNEQFF. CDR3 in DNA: TGTGCCAGTAGTATAAGGGCCGGGAGTAGCGCGTACAATGAGCAGTTCTTC.

The DNA of the CDR3 is TGTGCTAGTGGTTTGTCTGAGACAAGTTATGGCTACACCTTC. As protein: CASGLSETSYGYTF. V and J are TRBV12-5 and TRBJ1-2; D not resolved. CDR3 length equals 14 residues. Per the germline V gene, CDR1 is LGHNT and CDR2 is FRNRAP. V was cut by 2 bases and J by 5 bases, with 12 bases left in between.

The CDR3 here is CATQGLAGVSTDTQYF. The CDR3 coding sequence is TGCGCCACCCAAGGGCTAGCGGGAGTAAGCACAGATACGCAGTATTTT. V gene TRBV10-2 combines with J gene TRBJ2-3, with 10 bases aligning to TRBD2. Germline loops: CDR1 WSHSY, CDR2 SAAADI. The CDR3 runs 16 residues. After removal of 10 bases from V and 0 bases from J, the junction contained 10 bases not matched to a gene.

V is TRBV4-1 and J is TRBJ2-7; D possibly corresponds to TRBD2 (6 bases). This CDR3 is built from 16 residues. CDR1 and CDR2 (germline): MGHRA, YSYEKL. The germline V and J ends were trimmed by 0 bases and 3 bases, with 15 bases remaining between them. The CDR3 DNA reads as TGCGCCAGCAGCCAAGAGCAAATAGCGGATTACTACGAGCAGTACTTC. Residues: CASSQEQIADYYEQYF.

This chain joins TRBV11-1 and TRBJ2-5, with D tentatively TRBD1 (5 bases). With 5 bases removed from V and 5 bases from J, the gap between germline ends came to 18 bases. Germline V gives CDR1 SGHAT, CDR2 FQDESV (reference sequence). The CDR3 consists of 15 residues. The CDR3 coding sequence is TGTGCCAGCAGCCGGTGGACACTCAATCAGGAGACCCAGTACTTC. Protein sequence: CASSRWTLNQETQYF.

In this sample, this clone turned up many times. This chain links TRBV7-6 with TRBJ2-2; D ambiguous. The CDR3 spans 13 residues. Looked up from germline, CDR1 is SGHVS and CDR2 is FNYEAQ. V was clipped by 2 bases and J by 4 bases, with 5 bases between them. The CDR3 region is CASSLSGTGELFF. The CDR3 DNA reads TGTGCCAGCAGCTTATCGGGCACCGGGGAGCTGTTTTTT.

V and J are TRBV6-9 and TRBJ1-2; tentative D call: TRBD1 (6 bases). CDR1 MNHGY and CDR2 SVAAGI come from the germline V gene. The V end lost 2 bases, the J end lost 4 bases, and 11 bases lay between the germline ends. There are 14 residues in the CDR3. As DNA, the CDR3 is TGTGCCAGCAGTTATAAAGACAGGCTCTATGGCTACACCTTC. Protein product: CASSYKDRLYGYTF.

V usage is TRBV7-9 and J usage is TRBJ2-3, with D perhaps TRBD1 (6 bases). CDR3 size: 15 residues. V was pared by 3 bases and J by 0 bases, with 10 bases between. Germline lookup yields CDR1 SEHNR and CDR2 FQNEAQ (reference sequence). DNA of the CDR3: TGTGCCAGCAGCTTCCAGGGGCAGAGCACAGATACGCAGTATTTT. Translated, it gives CASSFQGQSTDTQYF.

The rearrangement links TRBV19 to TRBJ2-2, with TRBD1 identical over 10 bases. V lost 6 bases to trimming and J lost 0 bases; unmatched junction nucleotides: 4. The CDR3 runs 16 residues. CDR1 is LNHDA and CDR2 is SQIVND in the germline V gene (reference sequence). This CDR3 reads CASSGTGATNTGELFF. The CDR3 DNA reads TGTGCCAGTAGCGGGACAGGGGCAACGAACACCGGGGAGCTGTTTTTT. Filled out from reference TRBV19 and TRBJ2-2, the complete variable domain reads DGGITQSPKYLFRKEGQNVTLSCEQNLNHDAMYWYRQDPGQGLRLIYYSQIVNDFQKGDIAEGYSVSREKKESFPLTVTSAQKNPTAFYLCASSGTGATNTGELFFGEGSRLTVL.

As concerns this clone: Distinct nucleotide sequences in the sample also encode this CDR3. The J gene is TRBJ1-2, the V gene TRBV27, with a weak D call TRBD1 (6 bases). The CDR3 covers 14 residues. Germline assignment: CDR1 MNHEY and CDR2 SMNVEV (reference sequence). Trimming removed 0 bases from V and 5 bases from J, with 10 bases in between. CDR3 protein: CASSLSGQGYGYTF. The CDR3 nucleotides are TGTGCCAGCAGTTTATCGGGCCAGGGGTATGGCTACACCTTC.

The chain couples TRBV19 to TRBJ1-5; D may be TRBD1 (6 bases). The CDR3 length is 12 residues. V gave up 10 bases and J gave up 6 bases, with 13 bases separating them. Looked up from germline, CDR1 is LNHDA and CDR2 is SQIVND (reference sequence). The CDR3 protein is CATEQGAQPQHF. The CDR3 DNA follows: TGTGCCACTGAACAGGGTGCTCAGCCCCAGCATTTT.

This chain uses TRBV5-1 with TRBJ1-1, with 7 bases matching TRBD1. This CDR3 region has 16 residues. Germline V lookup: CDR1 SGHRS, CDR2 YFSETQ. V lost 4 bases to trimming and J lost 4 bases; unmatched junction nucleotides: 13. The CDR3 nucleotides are TGCGCCAGCAGCAGGGCGGAACAGGGGTCGGGCACTGAAGCTTTCTTT. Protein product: CASSRAEQGSGTEAFF.

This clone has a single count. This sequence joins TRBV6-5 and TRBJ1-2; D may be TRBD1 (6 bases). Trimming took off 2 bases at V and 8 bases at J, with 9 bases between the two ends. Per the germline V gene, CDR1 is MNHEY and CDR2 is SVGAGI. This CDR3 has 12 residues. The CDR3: CASSYGGAGYTF. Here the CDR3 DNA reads TGTGCCAGCAGTTACGGGGGCGCGGGCTACACCTTC.

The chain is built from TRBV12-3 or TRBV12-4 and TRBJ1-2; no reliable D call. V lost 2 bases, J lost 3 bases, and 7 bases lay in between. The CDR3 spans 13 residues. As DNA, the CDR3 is TGTGCCAGCAGTTTACAAGGAGACTATGGCTACACCTTC. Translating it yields CASSLQGDYGYTF.

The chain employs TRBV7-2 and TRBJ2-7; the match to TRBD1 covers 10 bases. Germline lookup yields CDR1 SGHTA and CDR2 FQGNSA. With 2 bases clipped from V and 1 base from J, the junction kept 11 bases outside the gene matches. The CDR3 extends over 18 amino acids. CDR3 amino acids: CASSLQYLGTGVSYEQYF. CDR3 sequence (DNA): TGTGCCAGCAGCTTACAGTATTTGGGGACAGGGGTTTCCTACGAGCAGTACTTC.

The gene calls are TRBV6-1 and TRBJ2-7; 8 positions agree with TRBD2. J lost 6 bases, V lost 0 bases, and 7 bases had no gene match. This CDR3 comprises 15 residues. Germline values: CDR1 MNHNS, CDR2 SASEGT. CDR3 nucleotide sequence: TGTGCCAGCAGTGAAGCCAGCGGGGGACCGGGCGAGCAGTACTTC. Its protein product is CASSEASGGPGEQYF.

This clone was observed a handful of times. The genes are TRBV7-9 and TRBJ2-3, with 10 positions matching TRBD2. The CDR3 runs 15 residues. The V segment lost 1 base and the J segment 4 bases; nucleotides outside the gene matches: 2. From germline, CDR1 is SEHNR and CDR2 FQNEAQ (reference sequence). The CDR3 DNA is TGTGCCAGCAGCTTAGAGCGGGGGGGCCCAGATACGCAGTATTTT. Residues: CASSLERGGPDTQYF.

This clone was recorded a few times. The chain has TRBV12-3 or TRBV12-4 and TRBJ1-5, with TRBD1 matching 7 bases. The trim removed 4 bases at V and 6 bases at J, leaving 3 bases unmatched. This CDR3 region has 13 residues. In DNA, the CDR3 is TGTGCCAGCAGTTACTCAGGGGGTCAGCCCCAGCATTTT. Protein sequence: CASSYSGGQPQHF.

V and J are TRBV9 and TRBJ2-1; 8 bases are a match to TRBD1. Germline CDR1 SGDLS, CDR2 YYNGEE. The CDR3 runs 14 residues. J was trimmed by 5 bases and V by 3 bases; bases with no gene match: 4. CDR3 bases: TGTGCCAGCAGCGCGACGACAGGGGACAATGAGCAGTTCTTC. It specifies CASSATTGDNEQFF.

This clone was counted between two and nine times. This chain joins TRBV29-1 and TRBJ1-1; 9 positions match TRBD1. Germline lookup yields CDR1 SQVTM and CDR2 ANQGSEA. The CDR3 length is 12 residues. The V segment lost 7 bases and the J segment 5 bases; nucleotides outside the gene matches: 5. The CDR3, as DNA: TGCAGCGCCACGACAGGGGGAACTGAAGCTTTCTTT. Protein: CSATTGGTEAFF.